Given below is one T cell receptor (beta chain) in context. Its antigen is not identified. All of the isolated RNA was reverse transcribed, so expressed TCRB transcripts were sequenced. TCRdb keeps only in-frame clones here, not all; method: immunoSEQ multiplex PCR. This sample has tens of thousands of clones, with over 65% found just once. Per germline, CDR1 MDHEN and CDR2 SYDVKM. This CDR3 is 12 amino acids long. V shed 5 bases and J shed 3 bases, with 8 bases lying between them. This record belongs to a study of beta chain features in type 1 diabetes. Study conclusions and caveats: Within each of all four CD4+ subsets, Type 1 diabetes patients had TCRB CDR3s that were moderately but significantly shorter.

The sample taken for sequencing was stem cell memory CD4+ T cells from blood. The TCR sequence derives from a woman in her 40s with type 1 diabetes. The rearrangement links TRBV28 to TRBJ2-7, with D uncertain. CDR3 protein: CASSRGYYEQYF. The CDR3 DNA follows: TGTGCCAGCAGTCGCGGTTACTACGAGCAGTACTTC.